This T cell receptor beta chain was profiled in a study of blood T cell repertoires in COVID-19. About the research overall: The study drew acute and convalescent COVID-19 samples from the United States, Italy and Spain. The cDNA or gDNA used as material had been derived from T cells, B-cell-depleted T cells, or PBMCs.

Under the authors' procedure: The authors estimated nucleated cell counts from reference gene primer amplification. Method: immunoSEQ multiplex PCR; TCRdb's copy keeps in-frame clones and lacks some. V, J and clone size derive from that table, while D and trimming were established from the DNA sequence. The data show some 95,000 clones, about 80% seen once. The CDR3 has 14 amino acids. J lost 5 bases, V lost 5 bases, and 7 bases had no gene match. Germline CDR1 is SGHAT and CDR2 is FQDESV (reference sequence). This chain links TRBV11-1 with TRBJ2-5, with TRBD1 identical over 8 bases. Sequencing was performed on peripheral blood. The TCR originated in an older man with acute or convalescent COVID-19. The CDR3 bases are TGTGCCAGCAGCCGCGGACAGGGACGGGAGACCCAGTACTTC. Encoded protein: CASSRGQGRETQYF.